This is a list of T cell receptor beta chains from one sample in a study of chemoradiotherapy in HPV16-positive cancers. Assay: immunoSEQ multiplex PCR; the TCRdb copy retains only in-frame clones and omits some. The sample consists of 6,000 to 7,500 clones, about nine tenths of them appearing once. The source was tumor tissue, collected from a patient who underwent chemoradiotherapy. All receptors come from a human donor with HPV-associated anogenital cancer. Each CDR3 is given with its conserved first and last residue. Fields, in order: J gene, D gene, clone size, V gene, CDR3 protein, CDR3 DNA. D genes are given only for firm matches. Clone size, where shown, is once, few, many, or a class for clones that have expanded.

TRBJ2-7 TRBD2 . TRBV5-6 CASSLAKTSGRYEQYF TGTGCCAGCAGCTTGGCCAAAACTAGCGGACGTTACGAGCAGTACTTC
TRBJ2-7 . once TRBV10-3 CAIKFRAGESYEQYF TGTGCCATCAAGTTTAGGGCAGGGGAGTCCTACGAGCAGTACTTC
TRBJ1-1 . . TRBV19 CASSVAGWTTEAFF TGTGCCAGTAGCGTAGCAGGGTGGACCACTGAAGCTTTCTTT
TRBJ2-7 TRBD2 . TRBV19 CASKGLAGVGEQYF TGTGCCAGTAAAGGCCTAGCGGGAGTTGGAGAGCAGTACTTC
TRBJ2-3 . once TRBV18 CASSPPSTDTQYF TGTGCCAGCTCACCACCTAGCACAGATACGCAGTATTTT
TRBJ1-4 . . TRBV6-5 CASSYATGTVEKLFF TGTGCCAGCAGTTACGCTACAGGGACCGTTGAAAAACTGTTTTTT
TRBJ1-6 . . TRBV10-3 CAISANSYNSPLHF TGTGCCATCTCAGCGAACTCCTATAATTCACCCCTCCACTTT
TRBJ1-3 . . TRBV5-6 CASSPGLNSGNTIYF TGTGCCAGCAGCCCCGGACTAAACTCTGGAAACACCATATATTTT
TRBJ2-4 TRBD1 . TRBV7-9 CASSLGPGQPNIQYF TGTGCCAGCAGCTTAGGCCCGGGACAGCCAAACATTCAGTACTTC
TRBJ1-1 . . TRBV19 CASSERDTEAFF TGTGCCAGTAGCGAGAGGGACACTGAAGCTTTCTTT
TRBJ1-2 TRBD1 . TRBV7-6 CASSLVFGQGNAYTF TGTGCCAGCAGCTTAGTGTTTGGACAGGGGAACGCCTACACCTTC
TRBJ2-7 TRBD2 . TRBV7-6 CASSPTSGRGEQYF TGTGCCAGCAGCCCGACTAGCGGGAGGGGCGAGCAGTACTTC
TRBJ2-1 TRBD2 few TRBV7-2 CASSLDGTSGNEQFF TGTGCCAGCAGCTTAGACGGGACTAGCGGCAATGAGCAGTTCTTC
TRBJ1-4 . . TRBV7-2 CASALGGAQEKLFF TGTGCCAGCGCGCTAGGGGGGGCGCAGGAAAAACTGTTTTTT
TRBJ2-7 . few TRBV6-6 CASSPNDASYEQYF TGTGCCAGCAGTCCGAATGACGCGTCCTACGAGCAGTACTTC
TRBJ2-7 . . TRBV9 CASSVAAGSYEQYF TGTGCCAGCAGCGTAGCTGCGGGATCCTACGAGCAGTACTTC
TRBJ2-3 TRBD2 once TRBV10-3 CAISPSSGRVDTQYF TGTGCCATCAGTCCCTCTAGCGGGAGAGTAGATACGCAGTATTTT
TRBJ1-5 . . TRBV6-4 CASSDYAGQPQHF TGTGCCAGCAGTGACTATGCCGGTCAGCCCCAGCATTTT
TRBJ2-7 TRBD1 . TRBV30 CAWTLDRGEQYF TGTGCCTGGACCCTGGACAGGGGCGAGCAGTACTTC
TRBJ2-7 . . TRBV29-1 CSDRTLSSYEQYF TGCAGCGACCGGACCCTTAGCTCCTACGAGCAGTACTTC
TRBJ2-5 . . TRBV11-3 CASSASGGKTQYF TGTGCCAGCAGCGCTTCCGGCGGAAAGACCCAGTACTTC